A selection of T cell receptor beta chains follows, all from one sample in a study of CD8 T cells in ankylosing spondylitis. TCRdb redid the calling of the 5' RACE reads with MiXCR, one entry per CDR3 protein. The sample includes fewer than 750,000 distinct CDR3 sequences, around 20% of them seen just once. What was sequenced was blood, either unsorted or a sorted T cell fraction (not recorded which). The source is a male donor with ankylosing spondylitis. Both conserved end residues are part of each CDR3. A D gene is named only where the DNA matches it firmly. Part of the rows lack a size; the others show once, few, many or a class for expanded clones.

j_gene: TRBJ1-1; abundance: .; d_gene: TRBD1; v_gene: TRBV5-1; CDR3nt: TGCGCCAGCAGCTTAACGCTACAGGGGACGAACACTGAAGCTTTCTTT; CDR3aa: CASSLTLQGTNTEAFF
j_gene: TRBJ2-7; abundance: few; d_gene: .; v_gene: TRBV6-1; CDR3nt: TGTGCCAGCAGTGCAGGGACCCATAGCTCCTACGAGCAGTACTTC; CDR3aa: CASSAGTHSSYEQYF
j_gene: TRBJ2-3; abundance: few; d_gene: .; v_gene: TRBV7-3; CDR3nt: TGTGCCAGCAGCAATATGGGGCATACGCAGTATTTT; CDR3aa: CASSNMGHTQYF
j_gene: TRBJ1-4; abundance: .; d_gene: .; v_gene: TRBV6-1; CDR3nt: TGTGCCAGCAGTAAGACGGATCCCGGAATCGAAAAACTGTTTTTT; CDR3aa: CASSKTDPGIEKLFF
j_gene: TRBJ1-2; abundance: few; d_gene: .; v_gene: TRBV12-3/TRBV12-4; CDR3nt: TGTGCCAGCACCGAAATGGGCTACTACTATGGCTACACCTTC; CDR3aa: CASTEMGYYYGYTF
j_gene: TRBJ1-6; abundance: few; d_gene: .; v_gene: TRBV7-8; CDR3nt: TGTGCCAGCAGGACCGCGACCCCGAGCTCCTATAATTCACCCCTCCACTTT; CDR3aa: CASRTATPSSYNSPLHF
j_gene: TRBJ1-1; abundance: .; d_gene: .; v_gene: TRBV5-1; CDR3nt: TGCGCCAGCAGCTTGGCCGGGGGGAATGAAGCTTTCTTT; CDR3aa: CASSLAGGNEAFF
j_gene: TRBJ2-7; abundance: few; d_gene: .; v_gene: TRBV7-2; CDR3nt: TGTGCCAGCAGCCGACCTGGGAGTATCTCCTACGAGCAGTACTTC; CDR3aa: CASSRPGSISYEQYF
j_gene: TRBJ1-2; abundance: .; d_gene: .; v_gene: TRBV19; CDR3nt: TGTGCCAGTATGACAGTGAGTGGCTACACCTTC; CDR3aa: CASMTVSGYTF
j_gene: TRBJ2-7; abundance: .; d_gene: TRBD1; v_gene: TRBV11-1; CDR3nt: TGTGCCAGCAGCTCCAGACCAGGGGGCTCCTACGAGCAGTACTTC; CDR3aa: CASSSRPGGSYEQYF
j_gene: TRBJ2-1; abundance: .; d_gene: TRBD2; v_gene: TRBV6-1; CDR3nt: TGTGCCAGCACCAACGGGGGGACTGCATCCTACAATGAGCAGTTCTTC; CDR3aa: CASTNGGTASYNEQFF
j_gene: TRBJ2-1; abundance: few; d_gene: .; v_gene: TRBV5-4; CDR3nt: TGTGCCAGCAGCTTGGAAAAGGGCCCCCAGTTCTTC; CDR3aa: CASSLEKGPQFF
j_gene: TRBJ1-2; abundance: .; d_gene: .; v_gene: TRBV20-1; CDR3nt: TGCAGTGCTAGTAGGTCAAGTTATGGCTACACCTTC; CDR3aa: CSASRSSYGYTF
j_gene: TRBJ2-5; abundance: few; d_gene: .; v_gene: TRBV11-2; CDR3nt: TGTGCCAGCAGCTCGCCGTGGACAAGCGGAGAGACCCAGTACTTC; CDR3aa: CASSSPWTSGETQYF
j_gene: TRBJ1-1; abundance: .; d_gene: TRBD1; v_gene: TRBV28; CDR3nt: TGTGCCAGCAGTTTTGGGGACAGAATGAACACTGAAGCTTTCTTT; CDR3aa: CASSFGDRMNTEAFF
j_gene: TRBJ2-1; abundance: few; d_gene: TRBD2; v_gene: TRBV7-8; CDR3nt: TGTGCCAGCAGCTTTCAGCGTGGCGGGAGCTCCTACAATGAGCAGTTCTTC; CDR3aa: CASSFQRGGSSYNEQFF
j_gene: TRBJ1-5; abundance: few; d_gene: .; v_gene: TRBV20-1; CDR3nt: TGCAGTGCGGGAGGCAGGGGTAATCAGCCCCAGCATTTT; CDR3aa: CSAGGRGNQPQHF
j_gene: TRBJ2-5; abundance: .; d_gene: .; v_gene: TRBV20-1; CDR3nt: TGCAGTGCTTCTACACCCTTGCAAGAGACCCAGTACTTC; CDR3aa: CSASTPLQETQYF
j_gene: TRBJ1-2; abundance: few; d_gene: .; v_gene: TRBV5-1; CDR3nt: TGCGCCAGCAGCTTGAACAATAACTATGGCTACACCTTC; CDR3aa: CASSLNNNYGYTF
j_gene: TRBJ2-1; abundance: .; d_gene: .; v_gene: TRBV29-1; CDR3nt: TGCAGCGTTGGGGACTTCAAACCCCCGGCCCTGTACAATGAGCAGTTCTTC; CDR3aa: CSVGDFKPPALYNEQFF
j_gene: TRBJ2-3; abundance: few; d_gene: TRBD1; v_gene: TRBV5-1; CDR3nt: TGCGCCAGCAGCCACGGACAGGACGGCACAGATACGCAGTATTTT; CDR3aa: CASSHGQDGTDTQYF
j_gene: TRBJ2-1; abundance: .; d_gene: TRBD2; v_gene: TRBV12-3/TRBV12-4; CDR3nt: TGTGCCAGCAGTTTTTCGGGAGGGCCGAGAGAGCAGTTCTTC; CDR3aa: CASSFSGGPREQFF
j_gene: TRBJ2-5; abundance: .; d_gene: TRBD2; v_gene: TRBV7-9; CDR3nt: TGTGCCAGCAGCCCCTTGGCTAGCGGGATACAAGAGACCCAGTACTTC; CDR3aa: CASSPLASGIQETQYF
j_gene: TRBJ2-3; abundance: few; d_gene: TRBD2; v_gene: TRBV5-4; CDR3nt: TGTGCCAGCAGCTTACGGGGACTAGCGGCCATCCAAGAGGGGCGCACAGATACGCAGTATTTT; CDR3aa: CASSLRGLAAIQEGRTDTQYF
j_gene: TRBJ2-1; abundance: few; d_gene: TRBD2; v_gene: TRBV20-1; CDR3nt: TGCAGTGCTAGAGACCCCAACCGGGGGGATGAGCAGTTCTTC; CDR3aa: CSARDPNRGDEQFF
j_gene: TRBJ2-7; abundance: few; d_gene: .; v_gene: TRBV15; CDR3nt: TGTGCCACCAGCAGAGATGGCCAAGTTACCTACGAGCAGTACTTC; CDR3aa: CATSRDGQVTYEQYF
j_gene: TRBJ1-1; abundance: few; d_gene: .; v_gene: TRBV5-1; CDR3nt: TGCGCCAGCAGCTTTAATTTTGGAGGGACTGAAGCTTTCTTT; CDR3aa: CASSFNFGGTEAFF
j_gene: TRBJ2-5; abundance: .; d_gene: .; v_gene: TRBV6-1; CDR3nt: TGTGCCAGCAGACCAACAGCCCAAGAGACCCAGTACTTC; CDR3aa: CASRPTAQETQYF
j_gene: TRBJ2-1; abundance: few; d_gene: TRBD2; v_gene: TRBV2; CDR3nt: TGTGCCAGCAGCCCTGGACTAGGCCTTGACAATGAGCAGTTCTTC; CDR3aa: CASSPGLGLDNEQFF
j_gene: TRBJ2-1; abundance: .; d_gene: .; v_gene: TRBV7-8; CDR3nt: TGTGCCAGCACCGACCGTCAACCATACAATGAGCAGTTCTTC; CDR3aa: CASTDRQPYNEQFF
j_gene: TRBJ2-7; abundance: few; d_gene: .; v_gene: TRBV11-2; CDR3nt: TGTGCCAGCAGCTCTCGGACGGTGGCCTACGAGCAGTACTTC; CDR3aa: CASSSRTVAYEQYF
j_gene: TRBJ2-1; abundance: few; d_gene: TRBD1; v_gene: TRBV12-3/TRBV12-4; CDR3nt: TGTGCCAGCAGGAAGACAGGGGACTACAATGAGCAGTTCTTC; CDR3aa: CASRKTGDYNEQFF
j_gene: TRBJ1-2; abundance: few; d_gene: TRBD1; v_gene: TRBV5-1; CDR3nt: TGCGCCAGCAGCACTGACAGGGAAGGCTACACCTTC; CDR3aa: CASSTDREGYTF
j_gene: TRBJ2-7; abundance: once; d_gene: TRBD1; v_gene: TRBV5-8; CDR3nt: TGTGCCAGCTATGCACCGGGACAGAATTACGAGCAGTACTTC; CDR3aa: CASYAPGQNYEQYF
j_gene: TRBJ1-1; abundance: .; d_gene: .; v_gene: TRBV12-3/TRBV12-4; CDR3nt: TGTGCCAGCAGTTTACCGCCGACAGCCGCTATAGTCACTGAAGCTTTCTTT; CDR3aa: CASSLPPTAAIVTEAFF
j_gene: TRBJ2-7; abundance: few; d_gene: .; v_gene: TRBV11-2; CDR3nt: TGTGCCAGCAGCGTACCGGTGGGAGAGCAGTACTTC; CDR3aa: CASSVPVGEQYF
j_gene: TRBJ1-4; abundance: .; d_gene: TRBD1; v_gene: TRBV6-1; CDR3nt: TGTGCCAGCAGTGAGGACAGGGCGGTCGAAAAACTGTTTTTT; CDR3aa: CASSEDRAVEKLFF
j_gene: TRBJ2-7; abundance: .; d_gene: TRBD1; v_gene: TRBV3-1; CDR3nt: TGTGCCAGCAGCCCCCGGACAGGTCCCCTGTACGAGCAGTACTTC; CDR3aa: CASSPRTGPLYEQYF
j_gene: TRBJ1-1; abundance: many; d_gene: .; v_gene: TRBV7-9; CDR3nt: TGTGCCAGCAGCTTAATTTCGGCGAACACTGAAGCTTTCTTT; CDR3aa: CASSLISANTEAFF
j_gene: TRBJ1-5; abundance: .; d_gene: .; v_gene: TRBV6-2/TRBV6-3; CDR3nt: TGTGCCAGCAGTTACGGGCATTACAATCAGCCCCAGCATTTT; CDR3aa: CASSYGHYNQPQHF
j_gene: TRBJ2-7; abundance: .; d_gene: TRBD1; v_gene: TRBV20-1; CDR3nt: TGCAGTGCTAGTCCGGGACAGGGCATCTACGAGCAGTACTTC; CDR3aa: CSASPGQGIYEQYF
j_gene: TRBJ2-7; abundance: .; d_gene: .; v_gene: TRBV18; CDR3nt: TGTGCCAGCTCACCACGATCGGGGTTTGTCCACGAGCAGTACTTC; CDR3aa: CASSPRSGFVHEQYF
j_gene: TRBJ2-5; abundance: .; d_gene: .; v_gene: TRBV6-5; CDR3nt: TGTGCCAGCAGTTCCTTCGACTCGGCCCGGCAAGAGACCCAGTACTTC; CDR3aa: CASSSFDSARQETQYF
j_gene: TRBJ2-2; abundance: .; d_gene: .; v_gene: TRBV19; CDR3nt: TGTGCCAGTCGCAACAGCGGAACCGGGGAGCTGTTTTTT; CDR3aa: CASRNSGTGELFF
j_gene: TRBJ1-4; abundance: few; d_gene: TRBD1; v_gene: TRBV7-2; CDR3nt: TGTGCCAGCAGCTTGACAGGGGGCTTATCTAATGAAAAACTGTTTTTT; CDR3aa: CASSLTGGLSNEKLFF
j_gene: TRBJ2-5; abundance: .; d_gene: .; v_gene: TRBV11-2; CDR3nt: TGTGCCAGCAGCCGAAAAACCGGGACGGATGCTCTACAAGAGACCCAGTACTTC; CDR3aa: CASSRKTGTDALQETQYF
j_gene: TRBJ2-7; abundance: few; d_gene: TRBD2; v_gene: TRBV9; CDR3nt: TGTGCCAGCAGCTACAACGGACTAGCCCTCTACGAGCAGTACTTC; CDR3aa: CASSYNGLALYEQYF
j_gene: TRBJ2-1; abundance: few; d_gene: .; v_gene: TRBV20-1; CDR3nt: TGCAGTGCTAGAGAGCGGGGCTACAATGAGCAGTTCTTC; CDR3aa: CSARERGYNEQFF
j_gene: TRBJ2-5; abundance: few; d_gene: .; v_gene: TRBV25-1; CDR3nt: TGTGCCAGCAGTCGGTGGGCAGGGAAAGAGACCCAGTACTTC; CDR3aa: CASSRWAGKETQYF
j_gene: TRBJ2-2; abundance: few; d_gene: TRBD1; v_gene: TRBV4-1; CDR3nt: TGCGCCAGCAGCCAAGGGGGCAGGGGGCTCGCCGGGGAGCTGTTTTTT; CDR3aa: CASSQGGRGLAGELFF
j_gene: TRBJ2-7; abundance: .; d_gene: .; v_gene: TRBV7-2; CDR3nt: TGTGCCAGCAGCTTAGGCGACCTCAGGGGCGAGCAGTACTTC; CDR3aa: CASSLGDLRGEQYF
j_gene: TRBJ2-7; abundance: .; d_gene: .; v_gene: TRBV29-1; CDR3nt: TGCAGCGTGGCCTTGAGCTACGAGCAGTACTTC; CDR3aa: CSVALSYEQYF
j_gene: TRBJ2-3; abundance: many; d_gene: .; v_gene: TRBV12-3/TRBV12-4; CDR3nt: TGTGCCAGCAGTTTACTGGGTGGGCCAGATACGCAGTATTTT; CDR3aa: CASSLLGGPDTQYF
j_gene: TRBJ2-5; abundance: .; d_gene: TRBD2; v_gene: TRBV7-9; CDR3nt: TGTGCCAGCAGCCGGGGGGGTAATGAGGAGACCCAGTACTTC; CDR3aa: CASSRGGNEETQYF
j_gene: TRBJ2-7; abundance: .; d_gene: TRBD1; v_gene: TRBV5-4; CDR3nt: TGTGCCCTTGCTTCGACAGGGTTCAACGAGCAGTACTTC; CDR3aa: CALASTGFNEQYF
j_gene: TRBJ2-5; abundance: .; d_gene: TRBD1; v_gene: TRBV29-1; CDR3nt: TGCAGCGGCGTGGGACAGGGGGTGGCTAGCGGAGGTCTGGGGACCCAGTACTTC; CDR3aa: CSGVGQGVASGGLGTQYF
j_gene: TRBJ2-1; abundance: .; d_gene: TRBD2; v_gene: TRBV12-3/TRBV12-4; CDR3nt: TGTGCCAGCAGTTCCGGTAGCGGGGGGAACTACAATGAGCAGTTCTTC; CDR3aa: CASSSGSGGNYNEQFF
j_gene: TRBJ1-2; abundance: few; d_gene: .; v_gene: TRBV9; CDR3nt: TGTGCCAGCAGCGCAGGGTGGGGGCTACAGGGCTACACCTTC; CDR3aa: CASSAGWGLQGYTF